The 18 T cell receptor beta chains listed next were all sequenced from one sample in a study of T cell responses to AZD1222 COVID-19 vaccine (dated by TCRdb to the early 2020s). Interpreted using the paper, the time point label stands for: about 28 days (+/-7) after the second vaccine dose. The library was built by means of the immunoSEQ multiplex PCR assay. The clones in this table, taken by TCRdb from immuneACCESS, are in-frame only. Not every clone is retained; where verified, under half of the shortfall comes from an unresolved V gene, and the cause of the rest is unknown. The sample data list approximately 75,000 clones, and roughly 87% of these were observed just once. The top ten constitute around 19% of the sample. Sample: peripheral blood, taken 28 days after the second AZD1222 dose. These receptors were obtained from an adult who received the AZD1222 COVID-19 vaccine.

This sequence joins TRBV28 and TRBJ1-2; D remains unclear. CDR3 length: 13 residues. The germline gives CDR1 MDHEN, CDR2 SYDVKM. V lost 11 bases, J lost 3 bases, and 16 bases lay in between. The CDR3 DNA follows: TGTGCCTCCGACCCGGAAGGTTACTATGGCTACACCTTC. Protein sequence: CASDPEGYYGYTF.

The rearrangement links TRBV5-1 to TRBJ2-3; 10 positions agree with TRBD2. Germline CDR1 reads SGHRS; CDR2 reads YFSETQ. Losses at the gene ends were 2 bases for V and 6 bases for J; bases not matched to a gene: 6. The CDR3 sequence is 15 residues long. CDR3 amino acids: CASSLSGGARDTQYF. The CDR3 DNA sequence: TGCGCCAGCAGCTTAAGCGGGGGGGCGCGGGATACGCAGTATTTT. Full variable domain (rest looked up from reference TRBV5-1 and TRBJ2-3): KAGVTQTPRYLIKTRGQQVTLSCSPISGHRSVSWYQQTPGQGLQFLFEYFSETQRNKGNFPGRFSGRQFSNSRSEMNVSTLELGDSALYLCASSLSGGARDTQYFGPGTRLTVL.

The CDR3 here is CASKSAGNHSPLHF. DNA of the CDR3: TGTGCCAGCAAGTCGGCAGGGAATCATTCACCCCTCCACTTT. The rearrangement uses TRBV9 and TRBJ1-6, with a tentative D call TRBD1 (5 bases). CDR1 and CDR2 from the germline V gene are SGDLS and YYNGEE. V shed 6 bases and J shed 8 bases, with 15 bases lying between them. This CDR3 is 14 amino acids long.

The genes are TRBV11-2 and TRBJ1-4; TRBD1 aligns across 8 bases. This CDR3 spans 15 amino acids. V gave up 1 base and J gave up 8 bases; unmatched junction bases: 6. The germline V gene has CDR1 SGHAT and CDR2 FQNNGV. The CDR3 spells CASSLAQGAGEKLFF. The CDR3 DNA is TGTGCCAGCAGCTTAGCTCAGGGGGCGGGGGAAAAACTGTTTTTT.

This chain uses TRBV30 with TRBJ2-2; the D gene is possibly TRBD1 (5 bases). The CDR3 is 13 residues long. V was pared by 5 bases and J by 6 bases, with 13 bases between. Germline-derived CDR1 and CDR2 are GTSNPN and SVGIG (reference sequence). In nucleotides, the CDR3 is TGTGCCTGGGAAAAGGGGTTTGCCGGGGAGCTGTTTTTT. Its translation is CAWEKGFAGELFF.

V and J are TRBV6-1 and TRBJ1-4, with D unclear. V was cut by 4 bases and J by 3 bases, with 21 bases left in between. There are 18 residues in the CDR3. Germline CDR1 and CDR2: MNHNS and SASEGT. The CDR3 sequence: CASSVRTLKMKANEKLFF. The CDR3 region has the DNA TGTGCCAGCAGTGTTCGAACTCTTAAGATGAAGGCTAATGAAAAACTGTTTTTT.

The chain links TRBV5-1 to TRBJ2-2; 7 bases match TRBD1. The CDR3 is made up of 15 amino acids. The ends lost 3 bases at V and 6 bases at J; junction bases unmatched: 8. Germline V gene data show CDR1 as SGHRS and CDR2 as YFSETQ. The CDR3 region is CASSWNRGPPGELFF. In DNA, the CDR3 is TGCGCCAGCAGCTGGAACAGGGGCCCCCCCGGGGAGCTGTTTTTT.

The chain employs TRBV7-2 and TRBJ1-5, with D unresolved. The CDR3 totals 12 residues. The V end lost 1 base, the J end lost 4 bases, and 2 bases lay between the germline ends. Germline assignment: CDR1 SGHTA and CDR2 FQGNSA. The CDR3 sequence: CASSLENQPQHF. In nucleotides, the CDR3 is TGTGCCAGCAGCTTAGAAAATCAGCCCCAGCATTTT.

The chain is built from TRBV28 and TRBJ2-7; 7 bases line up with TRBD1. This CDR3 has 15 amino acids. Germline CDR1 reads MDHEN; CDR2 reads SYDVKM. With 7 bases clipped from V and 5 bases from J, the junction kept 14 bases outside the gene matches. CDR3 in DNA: TGTGCCAGCACCAGTTTTGACAGGGAATCCCACGAGCAGTACTTC. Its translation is CASTSFDRESHEQYF.

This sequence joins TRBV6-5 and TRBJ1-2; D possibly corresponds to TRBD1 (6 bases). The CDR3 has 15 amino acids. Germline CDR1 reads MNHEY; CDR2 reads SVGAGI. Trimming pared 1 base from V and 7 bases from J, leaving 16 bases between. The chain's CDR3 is CASSYFGRGLGGYTF. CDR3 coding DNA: TGTGCCAGCAGTTACTTCGGCAGGGGATTGGGTGGCTACACCTTC.

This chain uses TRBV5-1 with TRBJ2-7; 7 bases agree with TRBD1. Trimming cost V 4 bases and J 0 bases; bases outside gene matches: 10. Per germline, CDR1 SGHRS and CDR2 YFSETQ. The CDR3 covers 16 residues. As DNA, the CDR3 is TGCGCCAGCAGCATCCGACAGGGACCAAGCTCCTACGAGCAGTACTTC. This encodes CASSIRQGPSSYEQYF.

The CDR3 nucleotides read TGTGCCAGCAGCCATACAGGGCCGGATACGCAGTATTTT. It codes for CASSHTGPDTQYF. The chain links TRBV3-1 (or the pseudogene TRBV3-2) to TRBJ2-3; tentatively, D is TRBD1 (6 bases). The CDR3 consists of 13 residues. CDR1 and CDR2 (germline): LGHDT, YNNKEL (reference sequence). The germline V and J ends were trimmed by 3 bases and 6 bases, with 10 bases remaining between them.

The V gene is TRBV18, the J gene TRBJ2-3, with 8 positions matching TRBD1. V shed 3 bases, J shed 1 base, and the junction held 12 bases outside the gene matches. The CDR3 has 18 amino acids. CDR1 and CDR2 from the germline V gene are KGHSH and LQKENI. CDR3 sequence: CASSPIYGTGGGTDTQYF. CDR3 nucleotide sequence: TGTGCCAGCTCACCCATTTACGGGACAGGAGGTGGCACAGATACGCAGTATTTT.

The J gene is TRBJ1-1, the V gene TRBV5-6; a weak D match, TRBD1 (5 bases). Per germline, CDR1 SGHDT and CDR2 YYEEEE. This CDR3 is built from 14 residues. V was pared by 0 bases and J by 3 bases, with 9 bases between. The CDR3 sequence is CASSLVGTHTEAFF. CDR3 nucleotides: TGTGCCAGCAGCTTGGTCGGGACCCACACTGAAGCTTTCTTT.

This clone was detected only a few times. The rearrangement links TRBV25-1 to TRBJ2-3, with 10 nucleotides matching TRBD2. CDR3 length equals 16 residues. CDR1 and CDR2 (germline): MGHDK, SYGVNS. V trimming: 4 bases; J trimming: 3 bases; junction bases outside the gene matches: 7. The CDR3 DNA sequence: TGTGCCAGCAGTGGCTCCCAGCGGGGGGGAACAGATACGCAGTATTTT. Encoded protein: CASSGSQRGGTDTQYF.

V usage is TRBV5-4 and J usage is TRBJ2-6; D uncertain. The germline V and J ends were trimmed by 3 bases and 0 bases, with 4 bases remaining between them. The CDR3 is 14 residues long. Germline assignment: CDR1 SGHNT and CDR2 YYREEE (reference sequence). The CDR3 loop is CASSSASGANVLTF. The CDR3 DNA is TGTGCCAGCAGCTCTGCCTCTGGGGCCAACGTCCTGACTTTC.

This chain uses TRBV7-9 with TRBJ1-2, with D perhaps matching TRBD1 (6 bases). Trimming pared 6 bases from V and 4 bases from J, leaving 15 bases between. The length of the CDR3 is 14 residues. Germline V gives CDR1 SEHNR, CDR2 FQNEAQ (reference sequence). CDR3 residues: CASSKYRASYGYTF. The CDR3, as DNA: TGTGCCAGCAGTAAATACAGGGCCAGCTATGGCTACACCTTC.

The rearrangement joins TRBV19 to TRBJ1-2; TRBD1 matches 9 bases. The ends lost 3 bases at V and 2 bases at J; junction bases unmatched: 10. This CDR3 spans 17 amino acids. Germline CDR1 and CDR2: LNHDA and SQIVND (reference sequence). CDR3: CASSIPGQGIKNYGYTF. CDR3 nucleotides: TGTGCCAGTAGTATTCCGGGACAGGGAATAAAAAACTATGGCTACACCTTC.